Presented here are 26 T cell receptor beta chains from one specimen sequenced in a study of blood T cell repertoires in COVID-19. Repertoires were generated with immunoSEQ multiplex PCR, while TCRdb's copy carries only in-frame clones and drops some. Among 220,000 or so clones, around 83% were seen once, and the ten largest hold 2.9%. The sequenced sample was peripheral blood. The receptors shown here come from a man aged 50 or older who had recovered from COVID-19.

The chain carries TRBV13 and TRBJ2-7; 7 bases fit TRBD1. V was clipped by 2 bases and J by 1 base; unmatched bases: 2. Germline V gives CDR1 PRHDT, CDR2 FYEKMQ (reference sequence). The CDR3 contains 14 residues. The CDR3 sequence is CASSLHRGSYEQYF. The CDR3 DNA sequence: TGTGCCAGCAGCTTACACAGGGGATCCTACGAGCAGTACTTC. Filled out from reference TRBV13 and TRBJ2-7, the complete variable domain reads AAGVIQSPRHLIKEKRETATLKCYPIPRHDTVYWYQQGPGQDPQFLISFYEKMQSDKGSIPDRFSAQQFSDYHSELNMSSLELGDSALYFCASSLHRGSYEQYFGPGTRLTVT.

The chain has TRBV10-2 and TRBJ2-4, with D possibly being TRBD1 (6 bases). The CDR3 has 17 amino acids. The V end lost 5 bases, the J end lost 0 bases, and 17 bases lay between the germline ends. CDR1 is WSHSY, CDR2 SAAADI, per germline. CDR3 amino acids: CASSTRGQRVAKNIQYF. The CDR3 coding sequence is TGCGCCAGCAGTACCCGCGGACAGAGAGTAGCCAAAAACATTCAGTACTTC.

The chain is built from TRBV7-2 and TRBJ1-2; 7 bases are shared with TRBD1. Germline V gene lookup returns CDR1 SGHTA and CDR2 FQGNSA. J lost 6 bases, V lost 5 bases, and 9 bases had no gene match. CDR3 length: 14 residues. The DNA of the CDR3 is TGTGCCAGCAGCCCCGACAGGGTTAGGGATGGCTACACCTTC. This translates into CASSPDRVRDGYTF.

This chain joins TRBV6-5 and TRBJ1-5, with TRBD1 as a possible D gene (6 bases). The germline V and J ends were trimmed by 7 bases and 0 bases, with 10 bases remaining between them. The germline V gene encodes CDR1 MNHEY and CDR2 SVGAGI. The CDR3 spans 14 residues. CDR3 nucleotides: TGTGCCAGCATAGGGGGTACTAGCAATCAGCCCCAGCATTTT. Translation: CASIGGTSNQPQHF.

The chain links TRBV18 to TRBJ2-7; TRBD1 matches at 9 bases. Germline V gene sequence: CDR1 KGHSH, CDR2 LQKENI. The CDR3 is 16 amino acids. The J segment lost 1 base and the V segment lost 4 bases, leaving 8 bases of the junction unmatched. The chain's CDR3 is CASSQLDRGQSYEQYF. Here the CDR3 DNA reads TGTGCCAGCTCACAACTGGACAGGGGCCAATCCTACGAGCAGTACTTC.

This clone was seen a handful of times. Different DNA sequences within this sample yield the same CDR3. This chain uses TRBV24-1 with TRBJ1-2, with D perhaps matching TRBD1 (6 bases). Between the trimmed V and J ends, which lost 2 bases and 3 bases, there was a span of 9 bases. Looked up from germline, CDR1 is KGHDR and CDR2 is SFDVKD. The CDR3 extends over 14 amino acids. In DNA, the CDR3 is TGTGCCACCAGTGATTCCACAGGGTACTATGGCTACACCTTC. Its protein product is CATSDSTGYYGYTF.

V gene TRBV28 combines with J gene TRBJ2-7, with a weak D call TRBD1 (6 bases). This CDR3 contains 13 residues. The V and J ends lost 3 bases and 2 bases respectively, with 8 bases between them. Looked up from germline, CDR1 is MDHEN and CDR2 is SYDVKM. The CDR3 spells CASSFRDTYEQYF. Written as DNA, the CDR3 is TGTGCCAGCAGTTTCCGGGACACCTACGAGCAGTACTTC.

This clone was found once. The chain employs TRBV19 and TRBJ2-3; 9 nucleotides align to TRBD2. Trimming took 7 bases from V and 4 from J; bases not matched to a gene: 12. Germline CDR1 LNHDA, CDR2 SQIVND (reference sequence). CDR3 length equals 16 residues. This CDR3 reads CASTQWAGGPSDTQYF. For the CDR3, the DNA is TGTGCCAGTACCCAGTGGGCGGGAGGGCCCTCAGATACGCAGTATTTT.

The rearrangement joins TRBV9 to TRBJ1-1; TRBD1 aligns across 7 bases. The CDR3 contains 14 residues. The germline V gene encodes CDR1 SGDLS and CDR2 YYNGEE. With V trimmed by 3 bases and J by 1 base, 3 bases remained unmatched. CDR3 amino acids: CASSAQGGNTEAFF. CDR3 sequence (DNA): TGTGCCAGCAGCGCCCAGGGGGGGAACACTGAAGCTTTCTTT.

This clone was counted at least ten times. V and J are TRBV10-1 and TRBJ2-3; 7 nucleotides match TRBD1. J lost 4 bases, V lost 4 bases, and 8 bases had no gene match. The CDR3 is 15 amino acids. Germline loops: CDR1 WNHNN, CDR2 SYGVQD (reference sequence). CDR3 DNA: TGCGCCAGCAGTGGGGCGGACGGACAGGCAGATACGCAGTATTTT. This encodes CASSGADGQADTQYF.

The chain couples TRBV9 to TRBJ2-2; 8 nucleotides line up with TRBD1. Germline V CDR1 and CDR2: SGDLS, YYNGEE. J gave up 0 bases and V 2 bases, and 6 bases lay outside the gene matches. The CDR3 is 17 residues long. CDR3 protein: CASSVVQGVPNTGELFF. CDR3 coding DNA: TGTGCCAGCAGCGTCGTACAGGGGGTTCCGAACACCGGGGAGCTGTTTTTT.

The chain combines TRBV5-4 with TRBJ2-6; a weak D match, TRBD2 (5 bases). Trimming left V 1 base short and J 4 bases short, with 12 bases between. The CDR3 sequence is 16 residues long. Germline CDR1 SGHNT, CDR2 YYREEE (reference sequence). CDR3 sequence reads: CASSLMSGLGANVLTF. CDR3 DNA: TGTGCCAGCAGCTTGATGAGCGGCCTAGGGGCCAACGTCCTGACTTTC. The whole variable domain, filled in from reference TRBV5-4 and TRBJ2-6, reads ETGVTQSPTHLIKTRGQQVTLRCSSQSGHNTVSWYQQALGQGPQFIFQYYREEENGRGNFPPRFSGLQFPNYSSELNVNALELDDSALYLCASSLMSGLGANVLTFGAGSRLTVL.

The genes are TRBV12-5 and TRBJ2-1, with D possibly TRBD1 on 6 matching bases. The CDR3 extends over 13 amino acids. V was clipped by 6 bases and J by 4 bases, with 10 bases between them. From germline, CDR1 is LGHNT and CDR2 FRNRAP. The CDR3, as DNA: TGTGCTAGTGGAACCACAGGGTACAATGAGCAGTTCTTC. This translates into CASGTTGYNEQFF.

The rearrangement uses TRBV28 and TRBJ2-7; a possible D gene is TRBD1 (5 bases). The CDR3 totals 14 residues. The germline CDR1 and CDR2 sequences are MDHEN and SYDVKM. Trimming stripped 6 bases from V and 1 base from J, with 13 bases between. The CDR3 here is CASSTRALSYEQYF. The CDR3 bases are TGTGCCAGCAGCACCAGGGCTCTTTCCTACGAGCAGTACTTC.

The rearrangement uses TRBV4-2 and TRBJ2-2, with 9 bases lining up with TRBD2. Germline assignment: CDR1 LGHNA and CDR2 YNFKEQ. This CDR3 has 18 amino acids. The trim removed 0 bases at V and 5 bases at J, leaving 10 bases unmatched. In DNA, the CDR3 is TGTGCCAGCAGCCAAGATCCGGCGGGAGGGATCAGGACCGGGGAGCTGTTTTTT. Its translation: CASSQDPAGGIRTGELFF.

V gene TRBV28 combines with J gene TRBJ2-7; maybe TRBD1 (6 bases). Germline V gene lookup returns CDR1 MDHEN and CDR2 SYDVKM. The V end lost 6 bases, the J end lost 1 base, and 19 bases lay between the germline ends. The CDR3 has 16 amino acids. The CDR3 coding sequence is TGTGCCAGCAGACCGTATACAGGGTTGGTGTCCTACGAGCAGTACTTC. It encodes CASRPYTGLVSYEQYF.

V gene TRBV11-2 combines with J gene TRBJ2-5; D is ambiguous. This CDR3 has 11 residues. Germline CDR1 SGHAT, CDR2 FQNNGV. The V end lost 5 bases, the J end lost 7 bases, and 8 bases lay between the germline ends. The CDR3 bases are TGTGCCAGCAGCCGAACGGGGACCCAGTACTTC. Amino acids: CASSRTGTQYF.

The CDR3 nucleotides are TGTGCCAGCAGCCAAGAGGCATCCCAGGGATCCGTCTATGAGCAGTTCTTC. This codes for CASSQEASQGSVYEQFF. The chain has TRBV3-1 (or the pseudogene TRBV3-2) and TRBJ2-1, with a tentative D call TRBD1 (5 bases). Germline values: CDR1 LGHDT, CDR2 YNNKEL (reference sequence). The ends were cut back, 0 bases at V and 8 bases at J, with 20 bases in the middle. The CDR3 spans 17 residues.

The gene calls are TRBV27 and TRBJ2-7, with 9 bases that match TRBD1. The junction had 13 bases not matched to a gene; V was cut back by 4 bases and J by 6 bases. Per the germline V gene, CDR1 is MNHEY and CDR2 is SMNVEV (reference sequence). The length of the CDR3 is 16 residues. CDR3 in amino acids: CASSSTDRGRMSEQYF. The CDR3 region has the DNA TGTGCCAGCAGTTCTACTGACAGGGGGAGGATGTCCGAGCAGTACTTC.

The chain links TRBV27 to TRBJ2-3; 7 bases match TRBD1. Germline CDR1 is MNHEY and CDR2 is SMNVEV (reference sequence). V was pared by 5 bases and J by 4 bases, with 6 bases of the junction left unmatched. This CDR3 has 14 residues. CDR3 coding DNA: TGTGCCAGCAGTCTTGACAGGGCCGCAGATACGCAGTATTTT. It encodes CASSLDRAADTQYF.

This chain connects TRBV7-9 to TRBJ2-7; the match to TRBD2 covers 9 bases. With V trimmed by 4 bases and J by 4 bases, 14 bases remained unmatched. Germline V CDR1 and CDR2: SEHNR, FQNEAQ (reference sequence). The CDR3 extends over 17 amino acids. This CDR3 reads CASSYGAGGPGSYEQYF. Here the CDR3 DNA reads TGTGCCAGCAGCTACGGGGCGGGAGGGCCTGGGTCTTACGAGCAGTACTTC. Variable domain in full (rest from reference TRBV7-9 and TRBJ2-7): DTGVSQNPRHKITKRGQNVTFRCDPISEHNRLYWYRQTLGQGPEFLTYFQNEAQLEKSRLLSDRFSAERPKGSFSTLEIQRTEQGDSAMYLCASSYGAGGPGSYEQYFGPGTRLTVT.

The chain uses TRBV3-1 (or the pseudogene TRBV3-2) and TRBJ2-3; D is possibly TRBD2 (6 bases). The V and J ends lost 4 bases and 5 bases respectively, with 22 bases between them. The CDR3 spans 17 residues. Per germline, CDR1 LGHDT and CDR2 YNNKEL (reference sequence). The CDR3 sequence is CASSLLGARLGGDTQYF. The CDR3 coding sequence is TGTGCCAGCAGCCTCCTCGGCGCGAGACTAGGAGGAGATACGCAGTATTTT.

Written as DNA, the CDR3 is TGTGCCAGCAGTTTTACCGGACTAGCGGGAGAGGCCGGGGAGCTGTTTTTT. This codes for CASSFTGLAGEAGELFF. The chain uses TRBV27 and TRBJ2-2, with 13 nucleotides matching TRBD2. This CDR3 contains 17 residues. V lost 3 bases and J lost 6; bases outside the gene matches: 7. The germline V gene has CDR1 MNHEY and CDR2 SMNVEV (reference sequence).

The chain recombines TRBV19 with TRBJ2-1, with 9 bases that match TRBD2. Unmatched junction bases numbered 6, after V lost 3 bases and J lost 6 bases. From germline, CDR1 is LNHDA and CDR2 SQIVND (reference sequence). The CDR3 runs to 15 residues. CDR3: CASSITASGANEQFF. The CDR3 DNA sequence: TGTGCCAGTAGTATTACGGCTAGCGGGGCCAATGAGCAGTTCTTC. The full variable domain, its missing parts supplied by reference TRBV19 and TRBJ2-1, is DGGITQSPKYLFRKEGQNVTLSCEQNLNHDAMYWYRQDPGQGLRLIYYSQIVNDFQKGDIAEGYSVSREKKESFPLTVTSAQKNPTAFYLCASSITASGANEQFFGPGTRLTVL.

This chain connects TRBV5-1 to TRBJ2-7; perhaps TRBD2 as D (5 bases). Germline V gene sequence: CDR1 SGHRS, CDR2 YFSETQ. V was trimmed by 4 bases and J by 2 bases, leaving 16 bases between them. The CDR3 runs to 15 residues. The CDR3 DNA is TGCGCCAGCAGCCTAACCGAGCGGAGCGCCTACGAGCAGTACTTC. Its protein product is CASSLTERSAYEQYF.

The V gene is TRBV27, the J gene TRBJ2-5; 8 nucleotides match TRBD1. This CDR3 is 13 amino acids long. V was pared by 5 bases and J by 2 bases, with 1 base of the junction left unmatched. Germline values: CDR1 MNHEY, CDR2 SMNVEV (reference sequence). The CDR3 here is CASSRTGQETQYF. In DNA form, the CDR3 reads TGTGCCAGCAGTCGGACAGGGCAAGAGACCCAGTACTTC.